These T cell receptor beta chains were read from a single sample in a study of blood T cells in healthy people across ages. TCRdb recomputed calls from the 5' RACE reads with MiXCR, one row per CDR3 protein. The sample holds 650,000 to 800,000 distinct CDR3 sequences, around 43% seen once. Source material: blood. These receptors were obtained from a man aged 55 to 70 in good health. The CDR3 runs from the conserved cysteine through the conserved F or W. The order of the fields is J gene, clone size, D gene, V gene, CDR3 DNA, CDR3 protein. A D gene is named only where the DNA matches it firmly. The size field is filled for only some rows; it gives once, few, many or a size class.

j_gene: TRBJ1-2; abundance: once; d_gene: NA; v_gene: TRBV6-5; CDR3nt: TGTGCCAGCAGGAGGGGAACAGGGATCTATGGCTACACCTTC; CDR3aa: CASRRGTGIYGYTF
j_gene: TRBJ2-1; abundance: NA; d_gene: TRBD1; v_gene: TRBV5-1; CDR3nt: TGCGCCAGCAGCCTAATGACAGGGTTGGATGAGCAGTTCTTC; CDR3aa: CASSLMTGLDEQFF
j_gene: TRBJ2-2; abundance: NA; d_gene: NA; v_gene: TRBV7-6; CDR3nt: TGTGCCAGCAGCTTAGCGGAGGGCTGGTTGGCCACCGGGGAGCTGTTTTTT; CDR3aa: CASSLAEGWLATGELFF
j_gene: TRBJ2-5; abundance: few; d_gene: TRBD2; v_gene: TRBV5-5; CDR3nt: TGTGCCAGCAGCCCCCCGGGGGGGATGGAGCAAGAGACCCAGTACTTC; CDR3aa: CASSPPGGMEQETQYF
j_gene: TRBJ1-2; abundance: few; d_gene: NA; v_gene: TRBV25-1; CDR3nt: TGTGCCAGCAGTGAATCCCCCGCCATCTATGGCTACACCTTC; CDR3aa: CASSESPAIYGYTF
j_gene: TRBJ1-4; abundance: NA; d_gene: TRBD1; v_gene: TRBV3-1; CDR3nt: TGTGCCAGCAGCCTCCAGACAGGGCTAGAAAAACTGTTTTTT; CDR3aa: CASSLQTGLEKLFF
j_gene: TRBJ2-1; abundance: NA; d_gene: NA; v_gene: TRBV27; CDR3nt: TGTGCCAGCAGGGCCCCAGGGAGCTCCTACAATGAGCAGTTCTTC; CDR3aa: CASRAPGSSYNEQFF
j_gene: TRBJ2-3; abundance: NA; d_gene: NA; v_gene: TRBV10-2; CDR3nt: TGCGCCAGCAGTGAGGCAGATACGCGGTATTTT; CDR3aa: CASSEADTRYF
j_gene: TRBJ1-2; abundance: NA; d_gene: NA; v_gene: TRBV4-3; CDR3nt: TGCGCCAGCAGCCACCTAGGCCGGGGGGGCTATGGCTACACCTTC; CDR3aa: CASSHLGRGGYGYTF
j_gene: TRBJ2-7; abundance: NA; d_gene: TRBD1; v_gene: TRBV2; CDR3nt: TGTGCCAGCAGCAGTCCGGGACAGGGAGTCTGCGAGCAGTACTTC; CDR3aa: CASSSPGQGVCEQYF
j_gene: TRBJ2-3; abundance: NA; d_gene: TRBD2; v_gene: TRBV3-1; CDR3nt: TGTGCCAGCAGCCAGATGACGGGAGGGGTCGAAGATACGCAGTATTTT; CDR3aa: CASSQMTGGVEDTQYF
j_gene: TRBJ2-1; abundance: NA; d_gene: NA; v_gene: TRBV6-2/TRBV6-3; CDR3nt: TGTGCCAGCAGTTACGTGGTGAGGGGTGAGCAGTTCTTC; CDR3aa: CASSYVVRGEQFF
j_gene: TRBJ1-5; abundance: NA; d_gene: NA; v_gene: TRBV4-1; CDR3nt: TGCGCCAGCAGCCAAGATCCAGGCGTCGGCAATCAGCCCCAGCATTTT; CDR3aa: CASSQDPGVGNQPQHF
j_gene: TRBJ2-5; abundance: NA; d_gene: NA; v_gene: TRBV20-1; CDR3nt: TGCAGTGCTCGGGGACCCATAGCAACAGAGACCCAGTACTTC; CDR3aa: CSARGPIATETQYF
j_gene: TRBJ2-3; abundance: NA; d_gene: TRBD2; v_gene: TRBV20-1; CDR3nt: TGCAGTGCTAGAAGCGGGGCCAGGGATACGCAGTATTTT; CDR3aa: CSARSGARDTQYF
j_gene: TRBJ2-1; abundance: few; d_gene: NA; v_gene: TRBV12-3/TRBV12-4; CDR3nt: TGTGCCAGCAGGAACATTACAGGTTCCTACAATGAGCAGTTCTTC; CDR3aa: CASRNITGSYNEQFF
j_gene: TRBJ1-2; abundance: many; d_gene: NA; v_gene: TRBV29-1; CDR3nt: TGCAGCGTTGAAGCGGGACGAGGAACTTACCGGGGCTACACCTTC; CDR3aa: CSVEAGRGTYRGYTF
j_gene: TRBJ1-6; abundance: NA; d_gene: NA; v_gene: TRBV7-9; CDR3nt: TGTGCCAGCAGCTTAGCGTCTAGGCAGCCCAATTCACCCCTCCACTTT; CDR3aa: CASSLASRQPNSPLHF
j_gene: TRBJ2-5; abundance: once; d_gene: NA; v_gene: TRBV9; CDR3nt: TGTGCCAGCAGCCCCCGTAGGTACCAAGAGACCCAGTACTTC; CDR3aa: CASSPRRYQETQYF
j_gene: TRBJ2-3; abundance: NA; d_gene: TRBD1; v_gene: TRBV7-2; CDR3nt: TGTGCCAGCAGCCCAGGCCCCCGGGACAGAGAGACAGATACGCAGTATTTT; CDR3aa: CASSPGPRDRETDTQYF
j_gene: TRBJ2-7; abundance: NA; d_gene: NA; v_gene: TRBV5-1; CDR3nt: TGCGCCAGCAGCTTGCTCTTTGGGCAAGTCATCTACGAGCAGTACTTC; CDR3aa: CASSLLFGQVIYEQYF
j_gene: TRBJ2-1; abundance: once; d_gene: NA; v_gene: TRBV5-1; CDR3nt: TGCGCCAGCAGCGGCATCAATGAGCAGTTCTTC; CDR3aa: CASSGINEQFF
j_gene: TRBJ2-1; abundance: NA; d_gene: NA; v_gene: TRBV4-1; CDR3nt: TGCGCCAGCAGCCCAGACGGGGGGCGCAATGAGCAGTTCTTC; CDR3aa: CASSPDGGRNEQFF
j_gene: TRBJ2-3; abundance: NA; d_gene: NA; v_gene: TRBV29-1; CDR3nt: TGCAGCGTATCCACGGGGGCACAGACTACGCAGTATTTT; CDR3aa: CSVSTGAQTTQYF
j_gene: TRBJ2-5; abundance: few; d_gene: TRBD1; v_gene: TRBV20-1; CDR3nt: TGCAGTGCTCCTGAGTCGGGACAGGGGGTTTTTGAGACCCAGTACTTC; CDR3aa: CSAPESGQGVFETQYF
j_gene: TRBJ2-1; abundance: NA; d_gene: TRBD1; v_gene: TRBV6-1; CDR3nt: TGTGCCAGCAGTGCCTCCGGGACAGGGGCCTACAATGAGCAGTTCTTC; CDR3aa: CASSASGTGAYNEQFF
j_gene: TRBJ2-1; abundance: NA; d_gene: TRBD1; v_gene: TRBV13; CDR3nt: TGTGCCAGCAACCGGCCGGGACAGGGGGCCCATGAGCAGTTCTTC; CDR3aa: CASNRPGQGAHEQFF
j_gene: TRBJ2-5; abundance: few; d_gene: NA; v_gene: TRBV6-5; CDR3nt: TGTGCCAGCAGGGACAGCTACCAAGAGACCCAGTACTTC; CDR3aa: CASRDSYQETQYF
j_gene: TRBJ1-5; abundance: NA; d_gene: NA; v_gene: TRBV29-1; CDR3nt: TGCAGCGTTTTACAGAACAATCAGCCCCAGCATTTT; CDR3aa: CSVLQNNQPQHF
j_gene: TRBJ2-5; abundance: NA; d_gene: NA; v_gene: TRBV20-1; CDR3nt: TGCAGTGCAACCCACCGGGAAGTTTCAATTAAGAGGCAGTACTTC; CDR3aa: CSATHREVSIKRQYF
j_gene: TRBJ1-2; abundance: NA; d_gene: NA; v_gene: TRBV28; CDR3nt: TGTGCCAGCAGTTTACCCACACCGGGGGGTGGCTACACCTTC; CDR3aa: CASSLPTPGGGYTF
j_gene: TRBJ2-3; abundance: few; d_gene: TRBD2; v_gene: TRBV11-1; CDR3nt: TGTGCCAGCAGTTCCAGCGGGGACCGCACAGATACGCAATATTTT; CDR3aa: CASSSSGDRTDTQYF
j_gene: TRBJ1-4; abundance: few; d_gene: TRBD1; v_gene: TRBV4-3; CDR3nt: TGCGCCAGCAGCCAAGGGACAGGGCGGGATGAAAAACTGTTTTTT; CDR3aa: CASSQGTGRDEKLFF
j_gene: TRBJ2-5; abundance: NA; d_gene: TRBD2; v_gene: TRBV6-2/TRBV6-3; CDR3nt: TGTGCCAGCAGACTAGGACTAGCCCCAAAGACCCAGTACTTC; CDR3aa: CASRLGLAPKTQYF
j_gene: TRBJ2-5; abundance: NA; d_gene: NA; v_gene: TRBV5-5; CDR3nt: TGTGCCAGCAGCTTGGATGGTGGGGGGACAGAGACCCAGTACTTC; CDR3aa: CASSLDGGGTETQYF
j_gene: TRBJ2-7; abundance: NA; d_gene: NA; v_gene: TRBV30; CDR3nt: TGTGCCTGGAGTGCCGACATGCCGGGGGGCCAGTACTTC; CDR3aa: CAWSADMPGGQYF
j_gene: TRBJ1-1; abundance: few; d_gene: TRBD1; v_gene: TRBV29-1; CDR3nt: TGCAGCGTCAACCGCGAGGGACAGTTGAACACTGAAGCTTTCTTT; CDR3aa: CSVNREGQLNTEAFF
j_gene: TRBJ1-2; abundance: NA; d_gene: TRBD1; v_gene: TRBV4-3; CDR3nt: TGCGCCAGCAGCCATACCGGGACAGGGACCTATGGCTACACCTTC; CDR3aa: CASSHTGTGTYGYTF
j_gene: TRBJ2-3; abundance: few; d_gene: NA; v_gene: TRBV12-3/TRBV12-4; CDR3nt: TGTGCCAGCAGTCCCCCTGTGGGGGGGCAGTATTTT; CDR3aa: CASSPPVGGQYF
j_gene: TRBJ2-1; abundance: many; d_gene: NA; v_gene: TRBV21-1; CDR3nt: TGTGCCAGAACGTACCCCCCCGACAGTCGTTGCTACAATGAGCAGTTCTTC; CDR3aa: CARTYPPDSRCYNEQFF
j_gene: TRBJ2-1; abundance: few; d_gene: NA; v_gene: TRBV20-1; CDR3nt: TGCAGTGCTCCAAAGGACCCCTACCGGGAAAATGAGCAGTTCTTC; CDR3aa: CSAPKDPYRENEQFF
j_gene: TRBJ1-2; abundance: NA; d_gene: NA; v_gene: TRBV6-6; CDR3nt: TGTGCCAGCAGTAAGCAGGCCAACTATGGCTACACCTTC; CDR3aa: CASSKQANYGYTF
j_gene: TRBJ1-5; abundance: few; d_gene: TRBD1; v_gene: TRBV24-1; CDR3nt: TGTGCCACCAGTGATTCAGCCAGGGGGCTCGGCAATCAGCCCCAGCATTTT; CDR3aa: CATSDSARGLGNQPQHF
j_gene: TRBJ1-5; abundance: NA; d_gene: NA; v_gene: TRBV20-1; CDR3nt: TGCAGTGCCACAGACGGCCGGAAAACCAATCAGCCCCAGCATTTT; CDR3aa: CSATDGRKTNQPQHF
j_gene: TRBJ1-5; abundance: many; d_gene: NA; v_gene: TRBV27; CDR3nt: TGTGCCAGCACCGCCGGGAGCAATCAGCCCCAGCATTTT; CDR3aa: CASTAGSNQPQHF
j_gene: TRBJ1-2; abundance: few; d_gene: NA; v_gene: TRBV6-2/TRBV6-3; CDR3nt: TGTGCCAGCAGCTCCAGCGTCTTCCGCCCTTGGGGTGGCTACACCTTC; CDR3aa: CASSSSVFRPWGGYTF
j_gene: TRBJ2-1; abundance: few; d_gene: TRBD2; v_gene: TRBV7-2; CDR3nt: TGTGCCAGCAGCTGGACTAGCGGGGATATCAATGAGCAGTTCTTC; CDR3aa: CASSWTSGDINEQFF
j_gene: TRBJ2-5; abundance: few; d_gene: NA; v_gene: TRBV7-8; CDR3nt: TGTGCCAGCAGCTTACTAGCGTACCAAGAGACCCAGTACTTC; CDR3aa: CASSLLAYQETQYF
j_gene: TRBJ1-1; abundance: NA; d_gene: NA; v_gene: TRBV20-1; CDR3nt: TGCAGTGCTAGAAGTAGGAGGCCAGAAGCTTTCTTT; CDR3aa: CSARSRRPEAFF
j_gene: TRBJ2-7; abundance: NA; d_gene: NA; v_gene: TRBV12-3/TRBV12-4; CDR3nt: TGTGCCAGCAGTTTAGGGTGGCAGGGGTACGAGCAGTACTTC; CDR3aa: CASSLGWQGYEQYF
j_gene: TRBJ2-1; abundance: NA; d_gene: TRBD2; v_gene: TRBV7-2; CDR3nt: TGTGCCAGCAGTGTTCCGGCGGGGGGAGATAATGAGCAGTTCTTC; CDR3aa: CASSVPAGGDNEQFF
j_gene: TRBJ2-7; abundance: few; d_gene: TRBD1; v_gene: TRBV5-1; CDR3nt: TGCGCCAGCAGCATAGCCGGGACAGGGCTCGAGCAGTACTTC; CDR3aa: CASSIAGTGLEQYF
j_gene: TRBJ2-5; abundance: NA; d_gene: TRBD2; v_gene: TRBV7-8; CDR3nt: TGTGCCAGCAGTCAACTAGCGGGGGGGCGAGAGACCCAGTACTTC; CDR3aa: CASSQLAGGRETQYF